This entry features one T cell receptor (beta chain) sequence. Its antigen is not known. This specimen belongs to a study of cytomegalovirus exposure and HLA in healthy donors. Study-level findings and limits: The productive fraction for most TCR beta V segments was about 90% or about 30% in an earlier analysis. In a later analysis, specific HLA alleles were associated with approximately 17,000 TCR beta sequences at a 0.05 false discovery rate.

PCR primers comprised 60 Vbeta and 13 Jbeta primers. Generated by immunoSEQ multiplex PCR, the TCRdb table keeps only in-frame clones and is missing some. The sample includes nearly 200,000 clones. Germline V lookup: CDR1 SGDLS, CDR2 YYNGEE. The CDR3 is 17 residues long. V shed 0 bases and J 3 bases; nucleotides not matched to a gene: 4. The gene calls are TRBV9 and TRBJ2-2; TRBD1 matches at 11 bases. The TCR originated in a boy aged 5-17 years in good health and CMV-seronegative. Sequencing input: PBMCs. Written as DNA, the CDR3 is TGTGCCAGCAGCGTAGGCGAGGGACAGGGGGACACCGGGGAGCTGTTTTTT. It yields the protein CASSVGEGQGDTGELFF.